This paragraph reports one T cell receptor (beta chain). Its specificity is unknown. Reverse transcription of about 0.5 to 1 ug RNA used random hexamers. One entry per CDR3 protein, called by TCRdb with MiXCR from the immunoSEQ multiplex PCR reads. The sample contains roughly 130,000 distinct CDR3 sequences, roughly 95% of which appear only once. TCR beta was sequenced from blood CD8+ and CD4+ T cells. Healthy donors served as the controls. They were matched for age and sex. Negative isolation was applied to CD8+ and CD4+ T cells, and FACS enrichment was applied to TEMRA cells. The sample belongs to a study of CD8 T cells in Susac syndrome. Study conclusions and caveats: In its TCR sequencing and HLA analysis, the study acknowledged that the number of individuals was relatively small.

The V end lost 1 base, the J end lost 6 bases, and 13 bases lay between the germline ends. Germline loops: CDR1 LGHDT, CDR2 YNNKEL (reference sequence). CDR3 length: 15 amino acids. Sequencing was carried out using CD4+ T cells from PBMCs. This clonotype originated in a human donor in good health. This chain joins TRBV3-1 and TRBJ1-5; no definite D call. The CDR3, as DNA: TGTGCCAGCAGCCAAGGTGGGTTGCGGGGTCAGCCCCAGCATTTT. Translating gives CASSQGGLRGQPQHF.